This T cell receptor beta chain was recovered during a study of blood T cell repertoires in COVID-19. CDR1 is SGHRS, CDR2 YFSETQ, per germline. The trim removed 2 bases at V and 5 bases at J, leaving 1 base unmatched. This CDR3 is built from 14 residues. This clone has just a few counts. Per the original methods: Quantification of nucleated cells was approximated via reference gene primer amplification. Using immunoSEQ multiplex PCR, the repertoire was profiled, and TCRdb retains in-frame clones only, with some absent. From that table come the V and J calls and clone size; the DNA was used to work out D and trimming. This sample has around 380,000 clones, with roughly four fifths found just once.

The V and J genes are TRBV5-1 and TRBJ1-4, with 9 positions matching TRBD1. Sequenced sample: peripheral blood. The sequence was collected from a human donor with acute or convalescent COVID-19. The donor label of this sample is uncertain. The CDR3 protein is CASSFGTGNEKLFF. The CDR3 DNA reads TGCGCCAGCAGCTTCGGGACAGGGAATGAAAAACTGTTTTTT.